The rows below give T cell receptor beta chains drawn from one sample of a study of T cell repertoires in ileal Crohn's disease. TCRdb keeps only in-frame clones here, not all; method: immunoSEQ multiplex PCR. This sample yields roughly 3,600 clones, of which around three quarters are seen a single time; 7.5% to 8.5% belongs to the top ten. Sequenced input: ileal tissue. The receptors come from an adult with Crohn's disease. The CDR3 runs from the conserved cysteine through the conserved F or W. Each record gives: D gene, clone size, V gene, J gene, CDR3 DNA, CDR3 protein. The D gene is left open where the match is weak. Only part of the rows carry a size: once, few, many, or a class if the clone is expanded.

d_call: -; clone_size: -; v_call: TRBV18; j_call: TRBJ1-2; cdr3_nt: TGTGCCAGCTCACCATCGGATAGCCGGGGCTACACCTTC; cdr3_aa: CASSPSDSRGYTF
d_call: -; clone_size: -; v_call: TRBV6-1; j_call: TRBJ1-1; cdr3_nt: TGTGCCAGCAGTGAAGATTGGGGAGTAAACACTGAAGCTTTCTTT; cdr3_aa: CASSEDWGVNTEAFF
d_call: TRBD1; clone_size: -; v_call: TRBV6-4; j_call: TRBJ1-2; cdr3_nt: TGTGCCAGCAGGCCGGACAGGGGGCTAGTTGGCTACACCTTC; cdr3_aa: CASRPDRGLVGYTF
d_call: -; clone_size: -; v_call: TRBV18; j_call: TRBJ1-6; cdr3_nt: TGTGCCAGCTCATATAACGTCAGGGATTCACCCCTCCACTTT; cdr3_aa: CASSYNVRDSPLHF
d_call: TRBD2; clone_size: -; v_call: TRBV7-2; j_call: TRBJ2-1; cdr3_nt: TGTGCCAGCAGCTTAGTTCATAGCGGGAGGTCTCATGAGCAGTTCTTC; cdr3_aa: CASSLVHSGRSHEQFF
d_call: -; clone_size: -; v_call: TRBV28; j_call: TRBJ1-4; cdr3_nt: TGTGCCAGCAGCAGGGAAAAACTGTTTTTT; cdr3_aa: CASSREKLFF
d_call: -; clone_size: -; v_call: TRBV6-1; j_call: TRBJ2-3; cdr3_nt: TGTGCCAGCAGTGATCGGGCCCTCAGAGGGGATACGCAGTATTTT; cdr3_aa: CASSDRALRGDTQYF
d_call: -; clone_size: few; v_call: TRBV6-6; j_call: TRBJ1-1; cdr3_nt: TGTGCCAGCAGGAAGCACCCTGAAGCTTTCTTT; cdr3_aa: CASRKHPEAFF
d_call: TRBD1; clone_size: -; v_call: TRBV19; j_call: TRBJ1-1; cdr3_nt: TGTGCCAGTAGTGACGCATACAGGGGGCTAAGGAACACTGAAGCTTTCTTT; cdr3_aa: CASSDAYRGLRNTEAFF
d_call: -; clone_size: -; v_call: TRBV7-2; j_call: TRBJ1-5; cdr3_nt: TGTGCCAGCAGCTTACACAGGTCCCCGATCGTTAGCAATCAGCCCCAGCATTTT; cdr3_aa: CASSLHRSPIVSNQPQHF
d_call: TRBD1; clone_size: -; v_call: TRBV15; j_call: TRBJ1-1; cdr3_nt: TGTGCCACCAGCGGCGCCGGGACAGTCATGAACACTGAAGCTTTCTTT; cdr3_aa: CATSGAGTVMNTEAFF
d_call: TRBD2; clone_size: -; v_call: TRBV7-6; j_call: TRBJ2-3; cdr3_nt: TGTGCCAGCAGCTCAATGAGCGGGAGTAAAGATACGCAGTATTTT; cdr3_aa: CASSSMSGSKDTQYF
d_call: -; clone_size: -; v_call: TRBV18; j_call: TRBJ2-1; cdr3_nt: TGTGCCAGCTCATCGAGCTCCTACAATGAGCAGTTCTTC; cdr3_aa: CASSSSSYNEQFF
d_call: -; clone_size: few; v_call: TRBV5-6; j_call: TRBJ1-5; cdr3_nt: TGTGCCAGCAGCTTGGGTCGGCAGGGCTTCCAGCCCCAGCATTTT; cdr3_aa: CASSLGRQGFQPQHF
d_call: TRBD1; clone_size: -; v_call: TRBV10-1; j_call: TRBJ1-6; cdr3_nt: TGCGCCAGCAGTACAGGGGGCTGGGCACCCCTCCACTTT; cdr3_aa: CASSTGGWAPLHF
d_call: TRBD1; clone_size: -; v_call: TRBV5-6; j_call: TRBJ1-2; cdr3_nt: TGTGCCAGCAGCTTGGGCGGGACAGATCTTAACTATGGCTACACCTTC; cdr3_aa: CASSLGGTDLNYGYTF